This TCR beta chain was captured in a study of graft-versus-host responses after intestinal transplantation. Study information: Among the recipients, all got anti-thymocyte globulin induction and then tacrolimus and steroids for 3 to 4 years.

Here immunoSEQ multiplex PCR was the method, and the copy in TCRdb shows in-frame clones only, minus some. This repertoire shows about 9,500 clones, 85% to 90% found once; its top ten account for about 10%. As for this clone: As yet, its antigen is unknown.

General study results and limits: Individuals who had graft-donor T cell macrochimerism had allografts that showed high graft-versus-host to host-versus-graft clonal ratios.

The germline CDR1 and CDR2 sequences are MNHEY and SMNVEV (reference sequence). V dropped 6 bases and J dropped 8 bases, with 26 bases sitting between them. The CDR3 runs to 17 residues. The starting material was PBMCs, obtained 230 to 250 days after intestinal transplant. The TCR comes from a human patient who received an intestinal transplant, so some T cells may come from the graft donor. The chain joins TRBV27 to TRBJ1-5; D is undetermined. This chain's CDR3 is CASSPRREQLSREPQHF. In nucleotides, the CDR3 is TGTGCCAGCAGCCCCAGGAGGGAACAATTATCACGTGAGCCCCAGCATTTT.